This T cell receptor beta chain was identified during a study of blood T cells in healthy people across ages. Then a second PCR, running roughly 7 to 11 cycles, was carried out with a sample-barcoded 5' primer and a J-beta primer mix. One entry per CDR3 protein results from TCRdb running MiXCR on the 5' RACE reads. Among 550,000 to 800,000 distinct CDR3 sequences listed, 20% to 25% were seen once. As to this clonotype: Its antigen is not known.

The V and J ends lost 5 bases and 4 bases, in that order; junction bases with no gene match: 10. CDR1 is MNHEY, CDR2 SVGAGI, per germline. This CDR3 contains 15 residues. Study results and caveats: A greater number of naive CD4+ cells and higher diversity distinguished long-lived donors from aged donors. The study regarded diversity estimates from one million T cells as underestimates.

What was sequenced was blood. The rearrangement uses TRBV6-5 and TRBJ1-1; 7 bases are shared with TRBD1. This sequence was found in a man between 70 and 80 years old in good health. The CDR3 bases are TGTGCCAGCAGTATCGACAGGGTTCGGGGCACTGAAGCTTTCTTT. Translation gives CASSIDRVRGTEAFF.